One and the same sample provided the 3 T cell receptor beta chains below, sequenced in a study of shared clonotypes between healthy human individuals. Only in-frame clones appear in the TCRdb table, and some are missing; sequencing was by immunoSEQ multiplex PCR. The sample has roughly 2.6 million clones; approximately 92% are singletons. The specimen sequenced was naive CD4+ T cells sorted from blood. The sample's subset: CD45RA+ positively selected. These receptors were taken from a man between 18 and 29 years old in good health.

The gene calls are TRBV2 and TRBJ1-6, with 9 bases lining up with TRBD1. J lost 7 bases, V lost 6 bases, and 4 bases had no gene match. The CDR3 extends over 14 amino acids. Germline V gene lookup returns CDR1 SNHLY and CDR2 FYNNEI. The DNA for the CDR3 is TGTGCCAGCAGGGGACAGGGACAAAATTCACCCCTCCACTTT. Its protein product is CASRGQGQNSPLHF.

CDR3 loop: CSVGTLRREQYF. The CDR3 nucleotides read TGCAGCGTTGGAACCCTGCGGCGCGAGCAGTACTTC. V usage is TRBV29-1 and J usage is TRBJ2-7, with unresolved D. The CDR3 totals 12 residues. Looked up from germline, CDR1 is SQVTM and CDR2 is ANQGSEA. The germline V and J ends were trimmed by 4 bases and 6 bases, with 13 bases remaining between them.

The gene calls are TRBV19 and TRBJ1-3, with D possibly being TRBD1 (6 bases). The ends were cut back, 3 bases at V and 0 bases at J, with 6 bases in the middle. Germline assignment: CDR1 LNHDA and CDR2 SQIVND (reference sequence). This CDR3 is 14 amino acids long. The CDR3 sequence: CASSMTGSGNTIYF. In nucleotides, the CDR3 is TGTGCCAGTAGTATGACAGGCTCTGGAAACACCATATATTTT.